The table lists the clone carrying this TCR beta chain with a count of one. V was clipped by 2 bases and J by 3 bases, with 8 bases between them. Germline V gives CDR1 WSHSY, CDR2 SAAADI. The CDR3 contains 15 residues. The sample comes from a study of PD-L1 blockade in urothelial cancer. On the study more broadly: Median T cell yield per blood sample was 140,000 to 150,000 cells.

Using immunoSEQ multiplex PCR, the repertoire was profiled, and TCRdb retains in-frame clones only, with some absent. The table lists about 80,000 clones, about 85% of them singletons. This chain joins TRBV10-2 and TRBJ1-6, with a tentative D call TRBD1 (5 bases). The receptor was isolated from a woman aged 70-85 years with urothelial cancer. Sequencing used PBMCs, obtained around atezolizumab (anti-PD-L1) treatment. The CDR3 protein is CASSEGTYYNSPLHF. The CDR3 DNA reads as TGCGCCAGCAGTGAGGGGACTTACTATAATTCACCCCTCCACTTT.